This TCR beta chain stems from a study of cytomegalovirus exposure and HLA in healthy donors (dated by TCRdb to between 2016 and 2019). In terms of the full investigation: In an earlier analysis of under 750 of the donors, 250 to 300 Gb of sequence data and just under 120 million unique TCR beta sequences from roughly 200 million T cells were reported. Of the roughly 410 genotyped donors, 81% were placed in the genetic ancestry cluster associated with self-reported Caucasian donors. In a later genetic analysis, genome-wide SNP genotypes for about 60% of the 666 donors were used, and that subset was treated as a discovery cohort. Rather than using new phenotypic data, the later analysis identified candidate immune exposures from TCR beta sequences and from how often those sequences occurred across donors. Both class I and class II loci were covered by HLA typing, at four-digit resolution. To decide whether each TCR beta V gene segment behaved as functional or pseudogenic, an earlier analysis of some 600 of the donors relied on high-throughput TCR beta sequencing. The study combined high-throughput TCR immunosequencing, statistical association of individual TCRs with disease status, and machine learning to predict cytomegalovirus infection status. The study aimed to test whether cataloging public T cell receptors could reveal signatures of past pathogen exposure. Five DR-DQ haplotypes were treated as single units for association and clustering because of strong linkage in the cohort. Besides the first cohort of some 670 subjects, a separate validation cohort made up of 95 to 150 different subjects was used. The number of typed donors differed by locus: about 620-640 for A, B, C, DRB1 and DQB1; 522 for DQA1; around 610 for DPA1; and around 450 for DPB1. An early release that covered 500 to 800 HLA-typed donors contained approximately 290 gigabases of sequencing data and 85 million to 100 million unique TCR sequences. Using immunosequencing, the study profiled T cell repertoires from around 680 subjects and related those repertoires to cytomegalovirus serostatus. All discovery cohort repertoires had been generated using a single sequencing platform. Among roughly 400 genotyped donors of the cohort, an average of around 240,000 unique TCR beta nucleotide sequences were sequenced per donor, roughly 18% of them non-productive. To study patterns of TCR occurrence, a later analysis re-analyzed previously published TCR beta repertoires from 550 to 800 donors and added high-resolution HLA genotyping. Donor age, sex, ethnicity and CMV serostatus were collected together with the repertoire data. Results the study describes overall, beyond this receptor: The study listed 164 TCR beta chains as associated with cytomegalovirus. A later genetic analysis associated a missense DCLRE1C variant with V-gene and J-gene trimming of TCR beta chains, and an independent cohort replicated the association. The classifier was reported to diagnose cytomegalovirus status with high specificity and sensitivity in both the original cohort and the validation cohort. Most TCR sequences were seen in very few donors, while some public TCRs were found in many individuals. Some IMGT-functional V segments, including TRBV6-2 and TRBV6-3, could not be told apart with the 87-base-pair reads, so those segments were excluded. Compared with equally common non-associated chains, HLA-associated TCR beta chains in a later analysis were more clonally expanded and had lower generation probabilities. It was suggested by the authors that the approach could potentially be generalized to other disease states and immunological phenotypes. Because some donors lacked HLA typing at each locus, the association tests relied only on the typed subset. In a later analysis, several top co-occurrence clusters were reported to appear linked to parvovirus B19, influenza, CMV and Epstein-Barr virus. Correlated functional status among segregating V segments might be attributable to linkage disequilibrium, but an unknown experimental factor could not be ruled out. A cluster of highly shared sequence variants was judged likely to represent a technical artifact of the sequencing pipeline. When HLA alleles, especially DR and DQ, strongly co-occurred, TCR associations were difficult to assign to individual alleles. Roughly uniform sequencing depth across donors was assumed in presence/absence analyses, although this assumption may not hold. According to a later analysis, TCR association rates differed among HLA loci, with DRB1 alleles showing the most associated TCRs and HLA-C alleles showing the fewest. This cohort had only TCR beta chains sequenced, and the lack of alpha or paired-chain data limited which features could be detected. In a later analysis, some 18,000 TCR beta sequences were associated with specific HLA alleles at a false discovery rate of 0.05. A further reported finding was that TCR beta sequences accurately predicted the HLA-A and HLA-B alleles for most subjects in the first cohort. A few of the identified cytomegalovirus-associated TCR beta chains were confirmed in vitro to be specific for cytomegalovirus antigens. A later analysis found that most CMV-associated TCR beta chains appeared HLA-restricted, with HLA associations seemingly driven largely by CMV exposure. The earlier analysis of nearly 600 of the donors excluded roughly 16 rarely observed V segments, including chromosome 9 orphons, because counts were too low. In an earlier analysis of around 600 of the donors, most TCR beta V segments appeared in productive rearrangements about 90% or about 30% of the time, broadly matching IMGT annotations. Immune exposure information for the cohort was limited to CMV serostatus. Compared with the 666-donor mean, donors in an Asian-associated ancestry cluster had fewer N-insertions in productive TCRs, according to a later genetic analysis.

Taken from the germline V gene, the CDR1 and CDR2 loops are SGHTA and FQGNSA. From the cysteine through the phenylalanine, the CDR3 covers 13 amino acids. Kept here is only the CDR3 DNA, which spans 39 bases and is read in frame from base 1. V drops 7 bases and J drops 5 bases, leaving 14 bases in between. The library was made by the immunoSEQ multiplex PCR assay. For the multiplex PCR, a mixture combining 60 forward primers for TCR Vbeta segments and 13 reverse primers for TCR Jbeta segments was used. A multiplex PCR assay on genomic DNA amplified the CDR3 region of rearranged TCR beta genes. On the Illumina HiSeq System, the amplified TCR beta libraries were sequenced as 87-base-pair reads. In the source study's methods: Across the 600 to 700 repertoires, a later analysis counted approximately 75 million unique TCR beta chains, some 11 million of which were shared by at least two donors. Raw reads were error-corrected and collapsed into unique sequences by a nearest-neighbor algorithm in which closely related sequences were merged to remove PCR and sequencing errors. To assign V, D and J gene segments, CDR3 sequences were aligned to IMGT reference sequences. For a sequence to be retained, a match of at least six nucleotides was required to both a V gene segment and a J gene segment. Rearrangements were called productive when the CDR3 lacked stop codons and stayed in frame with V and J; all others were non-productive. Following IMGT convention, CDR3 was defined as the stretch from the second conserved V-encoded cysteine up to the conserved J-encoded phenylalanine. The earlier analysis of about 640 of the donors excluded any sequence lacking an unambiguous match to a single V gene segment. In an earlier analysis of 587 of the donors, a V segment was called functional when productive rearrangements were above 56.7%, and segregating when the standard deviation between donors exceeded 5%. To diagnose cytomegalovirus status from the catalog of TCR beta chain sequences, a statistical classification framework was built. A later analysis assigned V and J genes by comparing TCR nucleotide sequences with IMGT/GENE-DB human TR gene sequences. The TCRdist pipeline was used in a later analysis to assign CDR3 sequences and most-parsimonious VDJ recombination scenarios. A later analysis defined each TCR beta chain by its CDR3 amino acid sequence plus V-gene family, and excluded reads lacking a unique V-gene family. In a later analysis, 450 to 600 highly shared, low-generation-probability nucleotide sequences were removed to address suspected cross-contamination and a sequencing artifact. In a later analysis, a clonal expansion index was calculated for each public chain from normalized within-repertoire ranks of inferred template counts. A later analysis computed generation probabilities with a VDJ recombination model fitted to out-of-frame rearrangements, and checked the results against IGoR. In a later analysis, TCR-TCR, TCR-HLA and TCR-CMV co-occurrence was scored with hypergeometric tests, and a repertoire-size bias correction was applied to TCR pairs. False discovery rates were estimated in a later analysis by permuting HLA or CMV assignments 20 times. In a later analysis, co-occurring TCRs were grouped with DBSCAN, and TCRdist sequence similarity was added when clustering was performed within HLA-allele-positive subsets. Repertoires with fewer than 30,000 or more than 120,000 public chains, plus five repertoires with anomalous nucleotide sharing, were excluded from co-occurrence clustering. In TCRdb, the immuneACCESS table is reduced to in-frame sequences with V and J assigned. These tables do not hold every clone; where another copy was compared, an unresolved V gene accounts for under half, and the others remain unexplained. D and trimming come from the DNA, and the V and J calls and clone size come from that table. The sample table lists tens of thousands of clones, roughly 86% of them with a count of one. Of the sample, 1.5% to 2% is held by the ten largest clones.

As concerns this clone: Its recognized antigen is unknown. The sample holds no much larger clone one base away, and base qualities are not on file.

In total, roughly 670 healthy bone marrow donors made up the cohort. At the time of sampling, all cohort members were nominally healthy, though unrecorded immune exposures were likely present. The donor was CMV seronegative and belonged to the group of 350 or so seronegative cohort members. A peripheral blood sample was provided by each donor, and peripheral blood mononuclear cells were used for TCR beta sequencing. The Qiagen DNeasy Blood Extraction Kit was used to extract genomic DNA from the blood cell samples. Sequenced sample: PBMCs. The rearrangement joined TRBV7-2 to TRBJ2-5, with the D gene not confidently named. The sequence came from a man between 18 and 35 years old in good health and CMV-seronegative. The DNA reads TGTGCCAGCACCACAGTAACACAGGAGACCCAGTACTTC. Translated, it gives CASTTVTQETQYF.